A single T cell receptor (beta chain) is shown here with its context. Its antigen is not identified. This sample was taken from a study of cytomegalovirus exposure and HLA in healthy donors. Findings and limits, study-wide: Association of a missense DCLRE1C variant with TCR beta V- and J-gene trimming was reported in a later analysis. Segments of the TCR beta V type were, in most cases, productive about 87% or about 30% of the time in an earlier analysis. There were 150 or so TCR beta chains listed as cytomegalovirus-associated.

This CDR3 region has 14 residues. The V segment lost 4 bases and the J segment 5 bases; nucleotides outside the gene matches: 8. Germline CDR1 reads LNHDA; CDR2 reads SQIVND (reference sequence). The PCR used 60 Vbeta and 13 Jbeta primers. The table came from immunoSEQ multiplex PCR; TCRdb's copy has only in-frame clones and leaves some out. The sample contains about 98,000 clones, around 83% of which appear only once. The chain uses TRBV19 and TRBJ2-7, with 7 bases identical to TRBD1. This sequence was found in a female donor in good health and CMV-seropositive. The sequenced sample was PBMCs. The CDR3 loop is CASSTPGTANEQYF. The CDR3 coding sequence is TGTGCCAGTAGTACCCCCGGGACAGCTAACGAGCAGTACTTC.